This entry concerns a single T cell receptor beta chain. Antigen: not known. At sampling all donors were nominally healthy, likely with unrecorded immune exposures. The data are from a study of cytomegalovirus exposure and HLA in healthy donors. Study-wide context: Genetic ancestry analysis placed around 76% of the 300 to 500 donors that were genotyped in the Caucasian-associated cluster.

13 Jbeta primers and 60 Vbeta primers were used for the PCR. Sequencing was performed with immunoSEQ multiplex PCR; in TCRdb, only in-frame clones are kept and a portion is missing. The sample has approximately 140,000 clones; roughly 83% are singletons. General study points: Sequencing artifact likely explains a cluster of highly shared sequence variants. In an earlier analysis, about 87% or about 30%: the productive usage of most TCR beta V segments.

The CDR3 has 13 amino acids. Germline lookup yields CDR1 SQVTM and CDR2 ANQGSEA. The germline V and J ends were trimmed by 7 bases and 4 bases, with 14 bases remaining between them. The J gene is TRBJ2-1, the V gene TRBV29-1; possible D gene TRBD2, 6 bases. The sequencing input was PBMCs. This TCR was sampled from a human donor in good health. This CDR3 is CSAGTSTYNEQFF. CDR3 sequence (DNA): TGCAGCGCGGGGACTTCAACTTACAATGAGCAGTTCTTC.